This is a list of T cell receptor beta chains from one sample in a study of blood T cells in healthy people across ages. TCRdb passed the 5' RACE reads through MiXCR, listing each CDR3 protein once. The data contain roughly 730,000 distinct CDR3 sequences, 56% of them seen just once; the ten biggest clones take up about 26%. Material for sequencing was blood. Every receptor here comes from a man aged 35-49 years in good health. Both conserved end residues are part of each CDR3. The D gene is left open where the match is weak. Clone size is shown for a subset of rows, as once, few, many or a class of expanded clone.

D gene	V gene	J gene	clone size	CDR3 DNA	CDR3 protein
NA	TRBV15	TRBJ2-5	few	TGTGCCACCAGAGATGGACAGCAAGAGACCCAGTACTTC	CATRDGQQETQYF
NA	TRBV30	TRBJ1-4	NA	TGTGCCTGGAGTGGTGGGGATCGCGGCGAAAAACTGTTTTTT	CAWSGGDRGEKLFF
TRBD2	TRBV9	TRBJ2-3	few	TGTGCCAGCAGCGTAGAGGCTAGCGGGGATACGCAGTATTTT	CASSVEASGDTQYF
NA	TRBV28	TRBJ2-3	few	TGTGCCAGCAGTTTATTTCAGGGTAATTCGGGAGATACGCAGTATTTT	CASSLFQGNSGDTQYF
NA	TRBV11-3	TRBJ2-3	NA	TGTGCCAGCAGCATTCAGGGTTGGGATACGCAGTATTTT	CASSIQGWDTQYF
NA	TRBV12-3/TRBV12-4	TRBJ2-4	NA	TGTGCCAGCAGACGACTAGTCGACGGCATTCAGTACTTC	CASRRLVDGIQYF
NA	TRBV10-3	TRBJ2-7	NA	TGTGCCATCAGGACAGCTACCTACGAGCAGTACTTC	CAIRTATYEQYF
NA	TRBV29-1	TRBJ2-2	NA	TGCAGCGTTGAATGGGTGACCGGGGAGCTGTTTTTT	CSVEWVTGELFF
TRBD1	TRBV2	TRBJ2-3	NA	TGTGCCAGCAGTGAGGAACAGGGGAGCGCAGATACGCAGTATTTT	CASSEEQGSADTQYF
NA	TRBV7-2	TRBJ2-5	few	TGTGCCAGCAGCTTAGCGTCGGGGGCGTGGGAGACCCAGTACTTC	CASSLASGAWETQYF
TRBD1	TRBV28	TRBJ1-2	many	TGTGCCAGCAGTTTGGTGACAGGGAGTTCCCGGGGCTACACCTTC	CASSLVTGSSRGYTF
NA	TRBV29-1	TRBJ2-3	NA	TGCAGCGAAAGTAACGAGGGAGATACGCAGTATTTT	CSESNEGDTQYF
NA	TRBV5-1	TRBJ2-3	NA	TGCGCCAGCAGCCGGACAGACACAGATACGCAGTATTTT	CASSRTDTDTQYF
TRBD2	TRBV4-1	TRBJ2-3	few	TGCGCCAGCAGCCAAGACGGGTCGGGAGGGTCGGCAGATACGCAGTATTTT	CASSQDGSGGSADTQYF
NA	TRBV7-8	TRBJ1-2	NA	TGTGCCAGCAGCCAGACAGGAAAATATGGCTACACCTTC	CASSQTGKYGYTF
TRBD1	TRBV9	TRBJ2-1	few	TGTGCCAGCAGCCAACGGACAGGGAATAGCAATGAGCAGTTCTTC	CASSQRTGNSNEQFF
NA	TRBV20-1	TRBJ1-5	NA	TGCAGTGCTAGCCCCCCGGACGAAAGATATCAGCCCCAGCATTTT	CSASPPDERYQPQHF
NA	TRBV12-3/TRBV12-4	TRBJ2-5	few	TGTGCCAGCAGTCTCGCAGGGGCTGGGAGGACCCAGTACTTC	CASSLAGAGRTQYF
NA	TRBV9	TRBJ2-3	NA	TGTGCCAGCAGCGTAGCTACGGGGAGAACTAGCACAGATACGCAGTATTTT	CASSVATGRTSTDTQYF
TRBD1	TRBV27	TRBJ2-1	NA	TGTGCCAGCAGTTCGAACGGACAGGGTGAGAATGAGCAGTTCTTC	CASSSNGQGENEQFF
TRBD2	TRBV20-1	TRBJ2-7	once	TGCAGTGCTAGAGAGGCCGGGACTACCTACGAGCAGTACTTC	CSAREAGTTYEQYF
NA	TRBV6-6	TRBJ2-7	NA	TGTGCCAGTCGGGGACCCTCGGCTCCCGAGCAGTACTTC	CASRGPSAPEQYF
TRBD2	TRBV7-2	TRBJ2-1	many	TGTGCCAGCAGCAGATCACCAAGCGGGGGGGATACTGAGCAGTTCTTC	CASSRSPSGGDTEQFF
TRBD1	TRBV7-6	TRBJ1-2	NA	TGTGCCAGCAGCTTAAGGACAGGGGCTGGCTACACCTTC	CASSLRTGAGYTF
TRBD1	TRBV29-1	TRBJ2-7	NA	TGCAGCGTTGAAGATAAAAGCAGGGGGCTAGGGTCGGGCGAGCAGTACTTC	CSVEDKSRGLGSGEQYF
TRBD1	TRBV4-2	TRBJ1-4	NA	TGTGCCAGCAGCCAAGGCGACCCGGGACAGGGCAGTGAAAAACTGTTTTTT	CASSQGDPGQGSEKLFF
NA	TRBV2	TRBJ1-5	NA	TGTGCCAGCAGTGTAAACCAGGGGCGCAATCAGCCCCAGCATTTT	CASSVNQGRNQPQHF
NA	TRBV20-1	TRBJ2-7	NA	TGCAGTGCTAGAGATCAGACAACCGGGCACGAGCAGTACTTC	CSARDQTTGHEQYF
TRBD2	TRBV7-9	TRBJ2-5	NA	TGTGCCAGCAGCCCCGGGACTAGCGGGGCAAGAAATGAGCAGTACTTC	CASSPGTSGARNEQYF
TRBD2	TRBV20-1	TRBJ2-5	NA	TGCAGTGCTAGCTCGATAGCGGGGGTCCAAGAGACCCAGTACTTC	CSASSIAGVQETQYF
NA	TRBV7-9	TRBJ1-1	NA	TGTGCCGTCAGCTTAGAAGGCGGCACTGAAGCTTTCTTT	CAVSLEGGTEAFF
TRBD1	TRBV11-1	TRBJ2-4	few	TGTGCCAGCAGCGTGACTCAGGGGGCCGGCAAAAACATTCAGTACTTC	CASSVTQGAGKNIQYF
TRBD2	TRBV10-3	TRBJ2-7	once	TGTGCCATCCATCGAGGCGGGGGGGCCTCAAATTACAATGAGCAGTACTTC	CAIHRGGGASNYNEQYF
NA	TRBV7-2	TRBJ2-1	once	TGTGCCAGCAGGGACTACGGGTCCTACAATGAGCAGTTCTTC	CASRDYGSYNEQFF
NA	TRBV19	TRBJ2-7	NA	TGTGCCAGTAGTCCAACGGACTGGGGCTGTGGCTACGAGCAGTACTTC	CASSPTDWGCGYEQYF
NA	TRBV29-1	TRBJ2-1	NA	TGCAGCGTTGATAATCCAGGGTATGAGCAGTTCTTC	CSVDNPGYEQFF
NA	TRBV6-5	TRBJ1-2	NA	TGTGCCAGCAGTTACTCTAGGGTTGGGGGCTACACCTTC	CASSYSRVGGYTF
NA	TRBV25-1	TRBJ1-6	NA	TGTGCCAGCAGTGCGGCAGGGGATTATTCACCCCTCCACTTT	CASSAAGDYSPLHF
TRBD1	TRBV6-5	TRBJ1-5	NA	TGTGCCAGCAGCCCCGCAGGGGGCGGGCCCCAGCATTTT	CASSPAGGGPQHF
NA	TRBV14	TRBJ2-3	NA	TGTGCCAGCAGCCATCTGGGAGTGGATACGCAGTATTTT	CASSHLGVDTQYF
NA	TRBV5-1	TRBJ2-3	NA	TGCGCCAGCAGCCCGAACCTCCTATGGGCGCAGTATTTT	CASSPNLLWAQYF
NA	TRBV24-1	TRBJ2-3	NA	TGTGCCACCAGTGATTTGACAGGGTATCCAGATACGCAGTATTTT	CATSDLTGYPDTQYF
TRBD1	TRBV20-1	TRBJ1-2	NA	TGCAGTGCTATTCAACCGGGGACAGGGGGCTGGGGGCCTCATGGCTACACCTTC	CSAIQPGTGGWGPHGYTF